Here is one T cell receptor (beta chain) with its context. At one end the junction does not follow the germline gene, possibly because of a read error. Germline values: CDR1 SGHVS, CDR2 FNYEAQ. CDR3 length: 18 amino acids. These data come from a study of neoadjuvant anti-PD-1 for oral cavity cancer. Produced via immunoSEQ multiplex PCR; TCRdb's table is partial and in-frame only. The sample holds 70,000 to 95,000 clones, under 85% seen once. The source of this sequence is a person between 40 and 79 years old with oral cavity squamous cell carcinoma. The chain employs TRBV7-6 and TRBJ2-1; possibly TRBD2 for D (6 bases). The sample consisted of PBMCs, taken before nivolumab (anti-PD-1) treatment. Written as DNA, the CDR3 is TGTGCCAGCAGCTTATTCGCGGGCGGGGCCCTCTCCCACAATGAGCAGTTCTTC. Residues: CASSLFAGGALSHNEQFF.